This is a list of T cell receptor beta chains from one sample in a study of molecular identifiers for immune sequencing clone quantification. MiXCR was run by TCRdb on the PCR reads, yielding one entry per CDR3 protein. The table lists hundreds of thousands of distinct CDR3 sequences, around 20% of them singletons. Specimen: naive CD8+ T cells from blood, with Jurkat cell RNA spiked in. Receptor source: a human donor in good health. Some libraries in this study had Jurkat cell RNA spiked in. The conserved cysteine and the conserved F or W are not part of the CDR3 here.

J: TRBJ1-5; V: TRBV7-6; CDR3: ASSLESGDSNQPQH
J: TRBJ2-7; V: TRBV4-1; CDR3: ASSPEDRANYEQY
J: TRBJ1-5; V: TRBV6-2/TRBV6-3; CDR3: ASSSISQMGYSNQPQH
J: TRBJ1-5; V: TRBV4-3; CDR3: ASSQDRTVNQPQH
J: TRBJ2-3; V: TRBV5-5; CDR3: ASSFPGLAATDTQY
J: TRBJ2-5; V: TRBV23-1; CDR3: ASSQSGYQETQY
J: TRBJ2-5; V: TRBV20-1; CDR3: SARDLRVAGEETQY
J: TRBJ2-7; V: TRBV4-1; CDR3: ASSHAGAGGEQY
J: TRBJ2-1; V: TRBV19; CDR3: ASESGESYEQF
J: TRBJ2-2; V: TRBV29-1; CDR3: SVLGQDSNTGELF
J: TRBJ1-1; V: TRBV11-2; CDR3: ASSLLLGPNTEAF
J: TRBJ2-1; V: TRBV7-9; CDR3: ASSSTRGGFSDNEQF
J: TRBJ2-7; V: TRBV19; CDR3: ASSISGRTYEQY
J: TRBJ2-7; V: TRBV4-1; CDR3: ASRGTMAHEQY
J: TRBJ2-6; V: TRBV9; CDR3: ASSGRANVLT
J: TRBJ2-1; V: TRBV20-1; CDR3: SARGGRTNNEQF
J: TRBJ2-3; V: TRBV14; CDR3: ASSQVAGIADTQY
J: TRBJ2-3; V: TRBV20-1; CDR3: SASWASTDTQY
J: TRBJ2-3; V: TRBV7-6; CDR3: ASSEGTQLSDTQY
J: TRBJ2-1; V: TRBV12-5; CDR3: ASGTAYNEQF
J: TRBJ2-7; V: TRBV5-1; CDR3: ASSLADSHYEQY
J: TRBJ2-1; V: TRBV7-3; CDR3: ASSPTASGIPLSYNEQF
J: TRBJ2-1; V: TRBV20-1; CDR3: SARGVVPTFDEQF
J: TRBJ1-6; V: TRBV7-9; CDR3: ASSLDSRNSPLH
J: TRBJ1-5; V: TRBV3-1; CDR3: ASSQSVNQPQH
J: TRBJ2-7; V: TRBV20-1; CDR3: SARGRGAGKSYEQY
J: TRBJ2-7; V: TRBV23-1; CDR3: ASRIPGTGSYEQY
J: TRBJ2-7; V: TRBV4-1; CDR3: ASGPPDRVVEQY
J: TRBJ1-4; V: TRBV11-3; CDR3: ASSLNPWDRGRRNEKLF
J: TRBJ2-2; V: TRBV29-1; CDR3: SALRAGNTGELF
J: TRBJ2-7; V: TRBV5-6; CDR3: ASSLVLISYEQY
J: TRBJ2-1; V: TRBV5-4; CDR3: ASSGLYEQF
J: TRBJ2-6; V: TRBV12-3/TRBV12-4; CDR3: ASRNRGLVPGANVLT
J: TRBJ2-7; V: TRBV27; CDR3: ASSFILGTGATYEQY
J: TRBJ2-7; V: TRBV19; CDR3: ASSIAAATYEQY
J: TRBJ2-3; V: TRBV11-2; CDR3: ASSWAPRTGRTDTQY
J: TRBJ1-2; V: TRBV30; CDR3: AWSVTTGGDGYT
J: TRBJ1-1; V: TRBV20-1; CDR3: SASSTGFGWEGAF
J: TRBJ2-7; V: TRBV4-1; CDR3: ASSQPGSGDYVEQY
J: TRBJ2-1; V: TRBV9; CDR3: ASSVVDSAAYNEQF
J: TRBJ2-5; V: TRBV18; CDR3: ASSSRDASQETQY
J: TRBJ2-7; V: TRBV12-3/TRBV12-4; CDR3: ASRTSGGASYYEQY
J: TRBJ2-6; V: TRBV11-2; CDR3: ASSLVLRRNSGANVLT
J: TRBJ1-1; V: TRBV29-1; CDR3: SAEDDGEAF
J: TRBJ1-1; V: TRBV5-1; CDR3: ASSLSNGGTEAF
J: TRBJ2-1; V: TRBV11-2; CDR3: ASSLPPGQITGISEQF
J: TRBJ1-2; V: TRBV6-2/TRBV6-3; CDR3: ASTTDRSYGYT
J: TRBJ2-7; V: TRBV27; CDR3: ASSLTSGLVHEQY
J: TRBJ1-6; V: TRBV7-9; CDR3: ASSLAVSAASPLH
J: TRBJ2-7; V: TRBV6-2/TRBV6-3; CDR3: ASSYPRDGASYEQY
J: TRBJ1-1; V: TRBV10-1; CDR3: ASRLGRGTEAF
J: TRBJ2-7; V: TRBV7-8; CDR3: ASSQYRGLEQY